This TCR beta chain was sequenced in a study of blood T cells in healthy people across ages. Study-level results: More naive CD4+ cells and higher diversity marked long-lived donors relative to aged donors. Diversity estimated from one million T cells was considered an underestimate.

This clonotype was seen at least ten times. Its target is unknown. Isolation recovered at least 6 million PBMCs from every sample. Sample-barcoded 5' priming and a J-beta primer mix drove a second PCR of about 6 to 12 cycles. MiXCR, applied by TCRdb to the 5' RACE reads, yields one record per CDR3 protein. In the table there are about 640,000 distinct CDR3 sequences, around 54% of which are singletons. CDR3 length: 14 amino acids. The germline V gene has CDR1 SGHAT and CDR2 FQNNGV. J gave up 3 bases and V 8 bases, and 8 bases lay outside the gene matches. V and J are TRBV11-2 and TRBJ2-7, with 9 bases identical to TRBD2. The specimen sequenced was blood. This TCR was sampled from a man between 60 and 75 years old in good health. The CDR3 region is CASQTSGLLYEQYF. The CDR3, as DNA: TGTGCCAGCCAAACTAGCGGGCTCCTCTACGAGCAGTACTTC.